This TCR beta chain was recovered during a study of identical twins. Notes on this clonotype: Its antigen is not identified.

This CDR3 region has 16 residues. The ends were cut back, 1 base at V and 2 bases at J, with 13 bases in the middle. Germline lookup yields CDR1 SGHAT and CDR2 FQNNGV. TCRdb used MiXCR to reprocess the 5' RACE reads, holding one entry per CDR3 protein. The table lists some 710,000 distinct CDR3 sequences, 5.5% to 7.5% of them singletons. Overall study findings and caveats: Conclusions were based on cross-sectional statistical analysis, without following the same donors.

The TCR originated in a man younger than 35 in good health. The V call is TRBV11-2, the J call TRBJ2-3; possibly TRBD2 for D (6 bases). Sequencing used naive T cells sorted from blood. CDR3 nucleotides: TGTGCCAGCAGCTTAGGTAGTAGCGGCCTCACAGATACGCAGTATTTT. It encodes CASSLGSSGLTDTQYF.